This T cell receptor (beta chain) comes out of a study of shared clonotypes between healthy human individuals. Regarding the study as a whole: Blood was the sole source, and tissue repertoires probably differ.

Sequencing used immunoSEQ multiplex PCR; TCRdb keeps in-frame clones, though not all of them. The data hold roughly 510,000 clones, with 75% to 80% observed a single time. The V gene's germline CDR1 is SNHLY and CDR2 FYNNEI. The V gene lost 5 bases and the J gene lost 0 bases, with 11 bases spanning the gap. The CDR3 covers 14 residues. Donation came from healthy HIV-negative adults that had no recent acute infections or vaccinations. Details on this clone: Its antigen is still unknown.

The clonotype originates from a woman aged 40 to 50 in good health. Some clones in this sample may be carry-over from other donors' samples. The sample taken for sequencing was PBMCs. V usage is TRBV2 and J usage is TRBJ2-7; D perhaps matches TRBD2 (6 bases). This CDR3 reads CASSRGGNSYEQYF. The CDR3 nucleotides are TGTGCCAGCAGTCGCGGAGGGAACTCCTACGAGCAGTACTTC.